This is a list of T cell receptor beta chains from one sample in a study of shared clonotypes between healthy human individuals. Some clones are missing from TCRdb's copy, which holds only in-frame ones; the method was immunoSEQ multiplex PCR. This table holds around 1.5 million clones, approximately 98% found once. Material for sequencing was naive CD4+ T cells sorted from blood. The receptors come from a man aged 30-40 years in good health. Each CDR3 is given with its conserved first and last residue.

TRBJ2-7 TRBV5-1 CASSSDRPYGQYF
TRBJ2-1 TRBV11-2 CASSPRDSYNEQFF
TRBJ2-3 TRBV4-1 CASSPTSTDTQYF
TRBJ2-3 TRBV2 CANSLAVPPGDTQYF
TRBJ2-1 TRBV7-2 CASSLFSGTSSSYNEQFF
TRBJ2-3 TRBV15 CATSPRLASTLTDTQYF
TRBJ1-2 TRBV5-1 CASSPDPARDYTF
TRBJ1-2 TRBV27 CASSRETTGVHYGYTF
TRBJ2-3 TRBV30 CAWSLTGQRYF
TRBJ2-2 TRBV13 CASSSPGTQNTGELFF
TRBJ2-2 TRBV5-5 CASSLVGSTGELFF
TRBJ2-1 TRBV5-4 CASSLALGVSREQFF
TRBJ2-2 TRBV5-1 CASSPGQGFTGELFF
TRBJ2-5 TRBV30 CAWSVPAKSYF
TRBJ2-7 TRBV18 CASSPRGVTYEQYF
TRBJ2-5 TRBV5-1 CASSLEGETQYF
TRBJ2-7 TRBV10-3 CAISDGSLYEQYF
TRBJ2-2 TRBV27 CASSLWSTARGELFF
TRBJ2-7 TRBV29-1 CSAFLRGQSYEQYF
TRBJ2-4 TRBV2 CASSEAVVAIQYF
TRBJ1-1 TRBV14 CASSKREGAGTEAFF
TRBJ2-1 TRBV28 CASSPPRGLAGAGEQFF
TRBJ2-1 TRBV2 CASRLSGSSYNEQFF
TRBJ2-1 TRBV5-4 CASSFSASVDEQFF
TRBJ2-7 TRBV18 CASSRNGGSGGAYEQYF
TRBJ2-2 TRBV11-2 CASSLVGRGLFF
TRBJ1-2 TRBV28 CASSPTGGGYTF
TRBJ2-3 TRBV27 CASTRQATDTQYF
TRBJ2-1 TRBV2 CASSAEFNEQFF
TRBJ2-5 TRBV2 CASTNRGGTTGYF
TRBJ2-2 TRBV5-1 CASSLGFTGELFF
TRBJ2-4 TRBV7-8 CASSLAPERVAKNIQYF
TRBJ1-5 TRBV19 CASSIFNQPQHF
TRBJ2-1 TRBV2 CASRRLAGAYEQFF
TRBJ2-5 TRBV29-1 CSVSWGQGEGTQYF
TRBJ2-1 TRBV9 CASSVGGRVHNEQFF
TRBJ2-7 TRBV18 CASSPNSVSYEQYF
TRBJ2-6 TRBV5-6 CASSLVAGMANVLTF
TRBJ2-7 TRBV10-3 CAISESVGPYEQYF
TRBJ2-7 TRBV7-8 CASSVPPPGARREQYF
TRBJ1-4 TRBV5-5 CASSLRAATNEKLFF
TRBJ2-5 TRBV28 CASSLRSSGSDRETQYF
TRBJ2-6 TRBV11-2 CAAQGLPSGANVLTF
TRBJ2-5 TRBV20-1 CSGDLKETQYF
TRBJ2-1 TRBV7-8 CASSGFRLANNNEQFF
TRBJ2-5 TRBV18 CASSPLPQTQYF
TRBJ2-7 TRBV28 CATSGSNIGQYF
TRBJ2-3 TRBV6-5 CASSRGQGLDTQYF
TRBJ2-7 TRBV6-1 CASRPNDLPPQYF
TRBJ2-1 TRBV2 CASRGLAVNNEQFF
TRBJ2-7 TRBV7-9 CASSLREFTGSYEQYF
TRBJ2-1 TRBV10-3 CAISPGKEQFF
TRBJ2-3 TRBV19 CASSNFGADPTDTQYF